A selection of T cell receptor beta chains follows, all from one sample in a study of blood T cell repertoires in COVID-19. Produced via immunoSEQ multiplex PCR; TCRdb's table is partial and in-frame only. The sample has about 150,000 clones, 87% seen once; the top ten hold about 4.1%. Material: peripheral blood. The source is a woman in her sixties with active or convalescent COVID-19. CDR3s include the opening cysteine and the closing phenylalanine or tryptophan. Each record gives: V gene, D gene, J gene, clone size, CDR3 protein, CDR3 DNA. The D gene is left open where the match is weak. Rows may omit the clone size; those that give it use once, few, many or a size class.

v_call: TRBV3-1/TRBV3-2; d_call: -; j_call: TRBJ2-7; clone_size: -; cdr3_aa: CASSQSPQGYEQYF; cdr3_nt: TGTGCCAGCAGCCAGTCCCCACAGGGATACGAGCAGTACTTC
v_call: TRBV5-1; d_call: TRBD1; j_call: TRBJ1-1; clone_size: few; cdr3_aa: CASSLVQGGNTEAFF; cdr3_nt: TGCGCCAGCAGCCTGGTACAGGGGGGGAACACTGAAGCTTTCTTT
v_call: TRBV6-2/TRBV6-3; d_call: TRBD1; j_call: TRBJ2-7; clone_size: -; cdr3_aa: CASSYEGAIPYEQYF; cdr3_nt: TGTGCCAGCAGTTACGAGGGGGCGATCCCCTACGAGCAGTACTTC
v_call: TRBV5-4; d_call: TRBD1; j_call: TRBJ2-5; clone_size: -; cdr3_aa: CASSLAGQARGETQYF; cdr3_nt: TGTGCCAGCAGCTTGGCCGGACAGGCGAGGGGGGAGACCCAGTACTTC
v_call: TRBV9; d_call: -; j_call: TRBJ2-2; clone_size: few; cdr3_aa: CASSLRPVTAGELFF; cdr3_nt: TGTGCCAGCAGCCTACGCCCCGTTACCGCCGGGGAGCTGTTTTTT
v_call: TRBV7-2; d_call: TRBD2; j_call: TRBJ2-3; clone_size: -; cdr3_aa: CASSLGVAGGNQDTQYF; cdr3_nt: TGTGCCAGCAGCTTGGGGGTAGCGGGGGGCAATCAAGATACGCAGTATTTT
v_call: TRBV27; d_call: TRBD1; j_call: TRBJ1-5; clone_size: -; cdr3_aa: CASSPTGQGVFSDFTPQHF; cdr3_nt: TGTGCCAGCAGTCCGACGGGACAGGGGGTCTTTAGCGATTTCACTCCCCAGCATTTT
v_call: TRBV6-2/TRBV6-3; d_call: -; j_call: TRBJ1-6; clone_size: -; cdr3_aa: CASSYSQGNSPLHF; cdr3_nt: TGTGCCAGCAGTTACTCACAGGGCAATTCACCCCTCCACTTT
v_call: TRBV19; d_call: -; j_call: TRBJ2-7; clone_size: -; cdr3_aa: CATTKGAGASYEQYF; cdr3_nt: TGTGCCACTACGAAAGGGGCGGGGGCTTCCTACGAGCAGTACTTC
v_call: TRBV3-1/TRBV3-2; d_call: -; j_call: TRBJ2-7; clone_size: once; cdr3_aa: CASSWSYEQYF; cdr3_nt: TGTGCCAGCAGCTGGAGCTACGAGCAGTACTTC